The following is a TCR beta chain sequence with its context. The data originate from a study of CD4+ T cells in melanoma. Some clones are missing from TCRdb's copy, which holds only in-frame ones; the method was immunoSEQ multiplex PCR. The table has about 55,000 clones, 55% to 75% seen once. The CDR3 has 13 amino acids. Germline CDR1 is MNHEY and CDR2 is SMNVEV (reference sequence). Trimming took off 5 bases at V and 0 bases at J, with 5 bases between the two ends. V usage is TRBV27 and J usage is TRBJ1-3; no reliable D call. Sequencing input: tumor tissue. The clonotype originates from a human donor with melanoma. The CDR3 nucleotides read TGTGCCAGCAGTGCCGCCTCTGGAAACACCATATATTTT. Protein: CASSAASGNTIYF.